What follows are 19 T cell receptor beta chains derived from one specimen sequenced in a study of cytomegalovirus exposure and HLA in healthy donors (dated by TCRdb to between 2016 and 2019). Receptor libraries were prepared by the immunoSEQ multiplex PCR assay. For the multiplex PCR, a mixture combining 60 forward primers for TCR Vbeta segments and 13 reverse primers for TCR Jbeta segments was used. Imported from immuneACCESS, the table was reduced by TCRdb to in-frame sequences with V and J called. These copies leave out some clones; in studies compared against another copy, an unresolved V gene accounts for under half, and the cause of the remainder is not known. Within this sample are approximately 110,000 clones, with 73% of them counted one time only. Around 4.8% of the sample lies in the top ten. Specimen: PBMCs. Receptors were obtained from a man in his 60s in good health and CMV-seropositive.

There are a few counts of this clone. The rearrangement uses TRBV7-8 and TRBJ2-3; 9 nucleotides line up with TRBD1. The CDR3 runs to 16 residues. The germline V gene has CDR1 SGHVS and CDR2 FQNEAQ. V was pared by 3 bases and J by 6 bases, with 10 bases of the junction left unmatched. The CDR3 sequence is CASSFWDRVRGDTQYF. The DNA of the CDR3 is TGTGCCAGCAGCTTCTGGGACAGGGTTCGTGGCGATACGCAGTATTTT.

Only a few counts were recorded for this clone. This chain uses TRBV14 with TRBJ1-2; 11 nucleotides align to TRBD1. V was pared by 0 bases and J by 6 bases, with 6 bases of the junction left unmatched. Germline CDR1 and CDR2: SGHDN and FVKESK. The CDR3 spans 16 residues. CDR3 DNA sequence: TGTGCCAGCAGCCAAGACGGGACAGGGGGGCCGGATGGCTACACCTTC. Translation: CASSQDGTGGPDGYTF.

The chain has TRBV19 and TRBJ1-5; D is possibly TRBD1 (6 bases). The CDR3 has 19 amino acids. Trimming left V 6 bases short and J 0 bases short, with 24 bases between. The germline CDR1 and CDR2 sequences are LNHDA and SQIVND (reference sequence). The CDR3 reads CASRLQGASVLYSNQPQHF. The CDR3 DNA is TGTGCCAGTAGGTTACAGGGAGCGAGCGTCCTTTATAGCAATCAGCCCCAGCATTTT.

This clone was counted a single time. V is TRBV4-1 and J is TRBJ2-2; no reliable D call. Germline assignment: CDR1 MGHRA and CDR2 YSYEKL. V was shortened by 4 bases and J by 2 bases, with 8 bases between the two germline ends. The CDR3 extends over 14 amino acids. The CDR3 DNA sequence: TGCGCCAGCAGCCCTCCCGTTAACACCGGGGAGCTGTTTTTT. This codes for CASSPPVNTGELFF.

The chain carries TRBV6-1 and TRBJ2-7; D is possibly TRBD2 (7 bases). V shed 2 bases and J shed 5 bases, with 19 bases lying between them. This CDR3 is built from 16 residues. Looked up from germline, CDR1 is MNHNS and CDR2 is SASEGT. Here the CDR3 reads CASSERVVGGRDEQYF. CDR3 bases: TGTGCCAGCAGTGAACGGGTGGTGGGGGGGCGCGACGAGCAGTACTTC.

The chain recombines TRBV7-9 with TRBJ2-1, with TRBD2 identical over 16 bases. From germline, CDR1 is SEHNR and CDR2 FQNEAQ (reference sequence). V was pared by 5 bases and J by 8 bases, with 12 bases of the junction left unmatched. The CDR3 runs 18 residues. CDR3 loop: CASSLGTSGGEGGDEQFF. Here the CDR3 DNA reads TGTGCCAGCAGCCTGGGGACTAGCGGGGGGGAAGGTGGCGATGAGCAGTTCTTC.

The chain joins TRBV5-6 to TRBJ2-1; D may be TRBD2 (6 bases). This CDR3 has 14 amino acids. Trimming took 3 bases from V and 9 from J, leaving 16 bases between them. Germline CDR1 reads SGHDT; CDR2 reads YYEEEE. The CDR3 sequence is CASSWGTGASEQFF. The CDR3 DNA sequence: TGTGCCAGCAGCTGGGGGACTGGGGCCTCTGAGCAGTTCTTC.

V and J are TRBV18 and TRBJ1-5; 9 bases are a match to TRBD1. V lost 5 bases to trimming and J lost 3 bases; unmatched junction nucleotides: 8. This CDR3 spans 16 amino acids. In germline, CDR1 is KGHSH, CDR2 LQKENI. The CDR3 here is CASSALGDRDNQPQHF. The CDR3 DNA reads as TGTGCCAGCTCAGCCCTTGGGGACAGGGACAATCAGCCCCAGCATTTT.

CDR3 sequence reads: CASSPRGTSGGFETQYF. DNA for the CDR3: TGTGCCAGCAGTCCTCGCGGAACTAGCGGGGGATTCGAGACCCAGTACTTC. The chain combines TRBV9 with TRBJ2-5; 11 nucleotides align to TRBD2. This CDR3 is 17 amino acids long. Germline assignment: CDR1 SGDLS and CDR2 YYNGEE. Trimming removed 5 bases from V and 5 bases from J; junction bases left unmatched: 14.

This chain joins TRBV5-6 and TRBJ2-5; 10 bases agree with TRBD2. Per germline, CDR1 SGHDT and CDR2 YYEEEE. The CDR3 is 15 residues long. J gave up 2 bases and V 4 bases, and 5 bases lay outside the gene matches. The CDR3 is CASSPLAGDQETQYF. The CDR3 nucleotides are TGTGCCAGCAGCCCCCTAGCGGGGGATCAAGAGACCCAGTACTTC.

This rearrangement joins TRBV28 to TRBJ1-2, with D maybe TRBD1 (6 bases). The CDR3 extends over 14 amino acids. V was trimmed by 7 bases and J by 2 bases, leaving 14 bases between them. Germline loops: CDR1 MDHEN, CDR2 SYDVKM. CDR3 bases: TGTGCCAGCAAACGTGGGACACCAAACTATGGCTACACCTTC. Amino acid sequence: CASKRGTPNYGYTF.

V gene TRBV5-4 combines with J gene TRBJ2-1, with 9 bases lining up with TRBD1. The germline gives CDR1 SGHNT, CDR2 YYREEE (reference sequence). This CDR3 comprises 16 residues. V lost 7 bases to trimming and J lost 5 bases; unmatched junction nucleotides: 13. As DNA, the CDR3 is TGTGCCAGCGCCCTTTCCCCGGGGACAGGGAACAATGAGCAGTTCTTC. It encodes CASALSPGTGNNEQFF.

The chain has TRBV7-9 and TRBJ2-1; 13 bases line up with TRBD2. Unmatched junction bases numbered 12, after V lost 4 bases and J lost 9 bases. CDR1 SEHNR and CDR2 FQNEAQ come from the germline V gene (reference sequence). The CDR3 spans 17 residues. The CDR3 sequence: CASSSTSGGALYSEQFF. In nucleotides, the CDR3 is TGTGCCAGCAGCTCAACTAGCGGGGGGGCGTTGTATTCTGAGCAGTTCTTC.

Written as DNA, the CDR3 is TGTGCCAGCTCACCATCGGGACAGGGTTCGCACACCGGGGAGCTGTTTTTT. Its translation: CASSPSGQGSHTGELFF. The genes are TRBV18 and TRBJ2-2; 9 nucleotides line up with TRBD1. Germline assignment: CDR1 KGHSH and CDR2 LQKENI. CDR3 length equals 17 residues. Trimming at V came to 2 bases and at J to 3 bases, leaving 7 bases not matched to a gene.

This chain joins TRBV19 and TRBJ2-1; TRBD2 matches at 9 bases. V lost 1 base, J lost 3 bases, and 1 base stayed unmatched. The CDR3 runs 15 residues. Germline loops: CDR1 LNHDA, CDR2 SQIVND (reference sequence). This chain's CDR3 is CASSIAAGGYNEQFF. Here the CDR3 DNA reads TGTGCCAGTAGTATAGCAGCGGGGGGCTACAATGAGCAGTTCTTC.

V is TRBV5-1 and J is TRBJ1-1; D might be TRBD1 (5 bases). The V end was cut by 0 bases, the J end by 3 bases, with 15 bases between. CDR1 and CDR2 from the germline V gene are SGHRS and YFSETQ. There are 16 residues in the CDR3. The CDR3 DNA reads TGCGCCAGCAGCTTGGCCGAAGGAGACAGTGACACTGAAGCTTTCTTT. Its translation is CASSLAEGDSDTEAFF.

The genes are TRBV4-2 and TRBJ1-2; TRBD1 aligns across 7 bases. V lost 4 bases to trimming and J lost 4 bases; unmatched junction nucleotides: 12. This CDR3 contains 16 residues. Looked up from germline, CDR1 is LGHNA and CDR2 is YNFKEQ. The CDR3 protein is CASSPTTGAQGYGYTF. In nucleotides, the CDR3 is TGTGCCAGCAGCCCCACCACAGGGGCCCAGGGCTATGGCTACACCTTC.

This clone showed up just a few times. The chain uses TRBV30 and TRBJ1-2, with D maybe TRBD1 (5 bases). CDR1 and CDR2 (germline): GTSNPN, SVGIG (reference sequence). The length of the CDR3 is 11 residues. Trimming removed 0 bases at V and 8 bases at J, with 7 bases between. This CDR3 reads CAWSVRGGYTF. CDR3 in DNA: TGTGCCTGGAGTGTACGGGGGGGCTACACCTTC.

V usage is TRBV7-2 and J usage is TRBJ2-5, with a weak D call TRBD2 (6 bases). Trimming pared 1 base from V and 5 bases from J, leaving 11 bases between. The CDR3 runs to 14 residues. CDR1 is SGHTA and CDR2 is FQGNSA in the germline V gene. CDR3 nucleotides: TGTGCCAGCAGCTTAGGCACTAGCTCGGAGACCCAGTACTTC. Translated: CASSLGTSSETQYF.